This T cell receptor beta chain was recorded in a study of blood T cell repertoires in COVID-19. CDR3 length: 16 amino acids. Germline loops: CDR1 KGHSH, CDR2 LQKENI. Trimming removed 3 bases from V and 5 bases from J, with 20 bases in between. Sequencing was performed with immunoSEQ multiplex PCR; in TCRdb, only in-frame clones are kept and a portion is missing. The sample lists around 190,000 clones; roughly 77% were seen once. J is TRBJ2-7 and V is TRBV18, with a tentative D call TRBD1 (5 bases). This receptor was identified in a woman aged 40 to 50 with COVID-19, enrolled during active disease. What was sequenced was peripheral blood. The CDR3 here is CASSPFMRQGNDEQYF. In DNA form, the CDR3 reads TGTGCCAGCTCACCCTTCATGCGTCAGGGCAATGACGAGCAGTACTTC.